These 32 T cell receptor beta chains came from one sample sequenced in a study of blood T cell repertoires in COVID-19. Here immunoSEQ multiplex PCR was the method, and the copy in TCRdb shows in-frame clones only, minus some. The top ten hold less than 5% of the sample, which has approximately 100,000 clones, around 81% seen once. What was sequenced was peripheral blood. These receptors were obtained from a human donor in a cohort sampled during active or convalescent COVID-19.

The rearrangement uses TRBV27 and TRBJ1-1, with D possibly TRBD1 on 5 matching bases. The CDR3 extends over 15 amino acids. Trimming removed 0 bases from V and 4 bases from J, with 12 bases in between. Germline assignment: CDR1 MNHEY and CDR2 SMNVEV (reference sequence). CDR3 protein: CASSLSPGSGTEAFF. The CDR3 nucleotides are TGTGCCAGCAGTTTATCGCCAGGGTCGGGCACTGAAGCTTTCTTT.

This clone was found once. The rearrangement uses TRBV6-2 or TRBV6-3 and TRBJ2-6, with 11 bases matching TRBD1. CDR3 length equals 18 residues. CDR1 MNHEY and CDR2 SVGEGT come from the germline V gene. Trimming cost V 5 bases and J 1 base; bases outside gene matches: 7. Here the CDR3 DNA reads TGTGCCAGCAGTGCCGGACAGGGGGCTTATTCTGGGGCCAACGTCCTGACTTTC. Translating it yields CASSAGQGAYSGANVLTF.

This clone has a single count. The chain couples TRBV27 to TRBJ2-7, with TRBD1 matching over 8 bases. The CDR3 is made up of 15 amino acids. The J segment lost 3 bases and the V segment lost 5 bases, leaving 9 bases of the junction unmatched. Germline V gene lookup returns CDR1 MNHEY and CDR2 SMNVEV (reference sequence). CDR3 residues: CASSLRQGNLYEQYF. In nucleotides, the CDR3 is TGTGCCAGCAGTCTCCGACAGGGGAACCTCTACGAGCAGTACTTC.

The CDR3 here is CASSLGQGNEQFF. The DNA of the CDR3 is TGTGCCAGCAGCTTAGGACAGGGCAATGAGCAGTTCTTC. V gene TRBV9 combines with J gene TRBJ2-1; 8 bases align to TRBD1. V gave up 4 bases and J gave up 6 bases; unmatched junction bases: 3. Per the germline V gene, CDR1 is SGDLS and CDR2 is YYNGEE. The length of the CDR3 is 13 residues.

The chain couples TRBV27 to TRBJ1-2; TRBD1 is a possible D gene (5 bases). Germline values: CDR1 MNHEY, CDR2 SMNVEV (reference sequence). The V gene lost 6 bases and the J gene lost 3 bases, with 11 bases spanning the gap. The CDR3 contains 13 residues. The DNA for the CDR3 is TGTGCCAGCAGGCCTGGGACTTACTATGGCTACACCTTC. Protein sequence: CASRPGTYYGYTF.

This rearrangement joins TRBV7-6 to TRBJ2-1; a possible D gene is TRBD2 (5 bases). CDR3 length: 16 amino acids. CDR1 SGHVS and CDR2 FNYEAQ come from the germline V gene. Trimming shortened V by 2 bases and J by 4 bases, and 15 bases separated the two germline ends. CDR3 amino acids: CASSLLLSSLYNEQFF. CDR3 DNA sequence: TGTGCCAGCAGCTTACTTCTGTCTAGCTTATACAATGAGCAGTTCTTC.

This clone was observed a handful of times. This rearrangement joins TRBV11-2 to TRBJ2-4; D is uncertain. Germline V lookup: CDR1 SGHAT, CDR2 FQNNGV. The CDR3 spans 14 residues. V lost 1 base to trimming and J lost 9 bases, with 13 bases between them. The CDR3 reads CASSLVPGFGIQYF. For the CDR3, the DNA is TGTGCCAGCAGCTTAGTGCCGGGTTTCGGCATTCAGTACTTC.

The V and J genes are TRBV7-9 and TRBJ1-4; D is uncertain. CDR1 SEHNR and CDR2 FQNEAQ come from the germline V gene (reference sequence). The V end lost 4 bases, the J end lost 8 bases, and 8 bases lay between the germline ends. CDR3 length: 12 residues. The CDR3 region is CASSSRREKLFF. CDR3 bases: TGTGCCAGCAGCTCCCGGCGGGAAAAACTGTTTTTT.

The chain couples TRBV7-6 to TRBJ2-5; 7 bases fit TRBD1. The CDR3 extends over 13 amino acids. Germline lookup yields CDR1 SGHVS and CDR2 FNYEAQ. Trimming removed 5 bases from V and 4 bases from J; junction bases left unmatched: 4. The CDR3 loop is CASSRQGLETQYF. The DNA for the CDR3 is TGTGCCAGCAGCCGACAGGGTCTAGAGACCCAGTACTTC. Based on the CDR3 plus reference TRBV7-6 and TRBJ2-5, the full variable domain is GAGVSQSPRYKVTKRGQDVALRCDPISGHVSLYWYRQALGQGPEFLTYFNYEAQQDKSGLPNDRFSAERPEGSISTLTIQRTEQRDSAMYRCASSRQGLETQYFGPGTRLLVL.

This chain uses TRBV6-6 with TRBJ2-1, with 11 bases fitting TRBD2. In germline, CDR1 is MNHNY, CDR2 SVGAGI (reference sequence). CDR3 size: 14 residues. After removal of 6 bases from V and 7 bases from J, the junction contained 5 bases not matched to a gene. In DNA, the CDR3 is TGTGCCAGCAGCCGACTAGCGGGATTTAATGAGCAGTTCTTC. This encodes CASSRLAGFNEQFF.

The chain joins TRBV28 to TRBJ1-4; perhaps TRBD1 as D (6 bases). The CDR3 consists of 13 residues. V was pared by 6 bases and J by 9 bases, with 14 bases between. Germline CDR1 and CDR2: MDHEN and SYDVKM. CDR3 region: CASRGTIFKKLFF. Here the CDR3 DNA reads TGTGCCAGCAGAGGGACAATCTTTAAAAAACTGTTTTTT.

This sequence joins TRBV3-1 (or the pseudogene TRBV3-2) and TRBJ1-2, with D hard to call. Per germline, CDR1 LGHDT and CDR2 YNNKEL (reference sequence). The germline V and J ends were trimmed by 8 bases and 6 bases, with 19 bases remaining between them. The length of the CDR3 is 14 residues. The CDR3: CASGGSWSQHGYTF. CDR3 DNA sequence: TGTGCCAGCGGCGGGTCATGGTCCCAACATGGCTACACCTTC.

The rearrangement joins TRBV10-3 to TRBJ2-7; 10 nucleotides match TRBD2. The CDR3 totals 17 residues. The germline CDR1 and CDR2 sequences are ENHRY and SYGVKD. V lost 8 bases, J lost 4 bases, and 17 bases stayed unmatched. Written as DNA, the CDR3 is TGTGCCATCTCTCACCTAGGGCTAGCGGGGGAACGATACGAGCAGTACTTC. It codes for CAISHLGLAGERYEQYF.

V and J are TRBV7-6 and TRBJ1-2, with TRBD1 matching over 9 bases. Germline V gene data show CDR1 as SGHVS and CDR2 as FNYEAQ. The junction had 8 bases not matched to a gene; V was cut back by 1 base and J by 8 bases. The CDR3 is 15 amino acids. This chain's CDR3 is CASSLDVQGARGYTF. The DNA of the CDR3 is TGTGCCAGCAGCTTAGATGTACAGGGGGCGCGAGGCTACACCTTC.

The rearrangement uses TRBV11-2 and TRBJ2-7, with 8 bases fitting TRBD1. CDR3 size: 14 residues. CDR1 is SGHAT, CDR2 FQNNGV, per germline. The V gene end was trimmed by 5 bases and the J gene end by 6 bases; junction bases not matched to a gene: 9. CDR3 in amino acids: CASSLGQGWSEQYF. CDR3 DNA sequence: TGTGCCAGCAGCCTCGGACAGGGCTGGTCCGAGCAGTACTTC.

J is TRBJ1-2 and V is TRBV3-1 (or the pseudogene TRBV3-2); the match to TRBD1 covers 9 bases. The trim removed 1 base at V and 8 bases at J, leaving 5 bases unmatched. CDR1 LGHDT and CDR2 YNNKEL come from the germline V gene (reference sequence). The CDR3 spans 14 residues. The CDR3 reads CASSQADRGRGYTF. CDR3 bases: TGTGCCAGCAGCCAAGCGGACAGGGGCCGCGGCTACACCTTC.

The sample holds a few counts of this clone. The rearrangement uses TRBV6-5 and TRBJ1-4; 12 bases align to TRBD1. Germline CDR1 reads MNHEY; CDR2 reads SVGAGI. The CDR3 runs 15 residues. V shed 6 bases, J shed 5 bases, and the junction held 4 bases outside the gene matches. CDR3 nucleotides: TGTGCCAGCAGGCAAGGGACAGGGGGCAATGAAAAACTGTTTTTT. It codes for CASRQGTGGNEKLFF.

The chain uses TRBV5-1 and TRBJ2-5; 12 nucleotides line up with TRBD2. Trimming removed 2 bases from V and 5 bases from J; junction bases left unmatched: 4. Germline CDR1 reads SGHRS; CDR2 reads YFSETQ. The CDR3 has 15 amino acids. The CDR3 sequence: CASSLAGTSGETQYF. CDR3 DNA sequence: TGCGCCAGCAGCTTAGCTGGGACTAGCGGGGAGACCCAGTACTTC.

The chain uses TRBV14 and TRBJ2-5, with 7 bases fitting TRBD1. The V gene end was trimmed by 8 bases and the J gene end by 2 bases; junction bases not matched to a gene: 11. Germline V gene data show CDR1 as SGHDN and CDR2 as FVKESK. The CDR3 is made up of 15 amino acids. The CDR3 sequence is CASSNRDRRQETQYF. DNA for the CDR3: TGTGCCAGCTCTAACCGGGACAGAAGACAAGAGACCCAGTACTTC.

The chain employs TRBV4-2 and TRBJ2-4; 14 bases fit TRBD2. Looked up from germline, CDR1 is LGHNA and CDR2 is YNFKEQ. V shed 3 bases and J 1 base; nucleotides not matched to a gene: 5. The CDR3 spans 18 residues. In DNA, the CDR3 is TGTGCCAGCAGCCAGGGACTAGCGGGAGTTATTGCCAAAAACATTCAGTACTTC. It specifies CASSQGLAGVIAKNIQYF.

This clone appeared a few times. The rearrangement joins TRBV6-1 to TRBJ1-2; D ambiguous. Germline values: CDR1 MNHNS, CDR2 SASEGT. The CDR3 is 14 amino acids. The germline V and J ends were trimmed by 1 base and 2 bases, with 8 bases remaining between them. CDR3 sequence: CASSEGTDNYGYTF. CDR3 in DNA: TGTGCCAGCAGTGAAGGCACAGACAACTATGGCTACACCTTC.

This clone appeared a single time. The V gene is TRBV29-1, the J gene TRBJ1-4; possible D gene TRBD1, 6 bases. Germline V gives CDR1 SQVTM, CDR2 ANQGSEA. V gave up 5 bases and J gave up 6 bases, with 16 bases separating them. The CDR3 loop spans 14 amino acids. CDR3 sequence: CSVRKGVVDEKLFF. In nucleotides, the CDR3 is TGCAGCGTTAGGAAGGGGGTCGTGGATGAAAAACTGTTTTTT.

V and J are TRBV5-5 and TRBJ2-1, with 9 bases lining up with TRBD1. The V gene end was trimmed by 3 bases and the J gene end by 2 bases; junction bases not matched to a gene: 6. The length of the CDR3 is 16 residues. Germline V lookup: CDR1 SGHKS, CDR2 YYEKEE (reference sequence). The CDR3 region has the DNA TGTGCCAGCAGCTCCCCGGACAGGGGCACCTACAATGAGCAGTTCTTC. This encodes CASSSPDRGTYNEQFF. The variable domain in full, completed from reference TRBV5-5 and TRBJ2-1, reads DAGVTQSPTHLIKTRGQQVTLRCSPISGHKSVSWYQQVLGQGPQFIFQYYEKEERGRGNFPDRFSARQFPNYSSELNVNALLLGDSALYLCASSSPDRGTYNEQFFGPGTRLTVL.

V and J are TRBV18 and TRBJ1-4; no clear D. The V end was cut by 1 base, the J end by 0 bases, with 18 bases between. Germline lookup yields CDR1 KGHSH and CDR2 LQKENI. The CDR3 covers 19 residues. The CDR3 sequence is CASSPQPSGLLATNEKLFF. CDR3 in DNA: TGTGCCAGCTCACCACAGCCTTCGGGGTTATTAGCAACTAATGAAAAACTGTTTTTT.

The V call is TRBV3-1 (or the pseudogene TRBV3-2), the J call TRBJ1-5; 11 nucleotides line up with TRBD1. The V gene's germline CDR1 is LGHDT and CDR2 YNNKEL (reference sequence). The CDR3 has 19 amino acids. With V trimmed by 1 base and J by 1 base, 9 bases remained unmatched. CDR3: CASSQGWDRGKVSNQPQHF. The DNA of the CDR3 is TGTGCCAGCAGCCAAGGGTGGGACAGGGGGAAGGTGAGCAATCAGCCCCAGCATTTT.

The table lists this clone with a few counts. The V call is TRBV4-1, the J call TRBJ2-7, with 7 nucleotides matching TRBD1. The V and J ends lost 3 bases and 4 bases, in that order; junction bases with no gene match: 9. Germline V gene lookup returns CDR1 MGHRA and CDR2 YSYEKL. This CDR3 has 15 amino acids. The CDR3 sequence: CASSQAGGPLYEQYF. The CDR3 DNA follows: TGCGCCAGCAGCCAGGCAGGGGGACCCTTGTACGAGCAGTACTTC.

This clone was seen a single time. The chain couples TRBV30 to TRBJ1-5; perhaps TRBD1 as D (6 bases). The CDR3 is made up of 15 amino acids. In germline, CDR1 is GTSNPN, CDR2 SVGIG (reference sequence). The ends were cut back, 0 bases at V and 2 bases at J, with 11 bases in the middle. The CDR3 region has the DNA TGTGCCTGGAGTGTAGGGGGTTACGGCAATCAGCCCCAGCATTTT. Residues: CAWSVGGYGNQPQHF. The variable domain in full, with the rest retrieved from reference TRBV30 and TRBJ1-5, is SQTIHQWPATLVQPVGSPLSLECTVEGTSNPNLYWYRQAAGRGLQLLFYSVGIGQISSEVPQNLSASRPQDRQFILSSKKLLLSDSGFYLCAWSVGGYGNQPQHFGDGTRLSIL.

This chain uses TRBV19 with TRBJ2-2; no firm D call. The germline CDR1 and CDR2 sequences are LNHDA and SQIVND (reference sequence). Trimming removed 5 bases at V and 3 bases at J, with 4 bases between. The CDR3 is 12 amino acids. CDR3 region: CASSPHTGELFF. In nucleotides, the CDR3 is TGTGCCAGTAGTCCTCACACCGGGGAGCTGTTTTTT.

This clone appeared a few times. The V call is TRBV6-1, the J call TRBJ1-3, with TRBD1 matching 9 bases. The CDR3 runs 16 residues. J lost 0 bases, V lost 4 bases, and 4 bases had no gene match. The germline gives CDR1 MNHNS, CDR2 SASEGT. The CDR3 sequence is CASSGGQGYSGNTIYF. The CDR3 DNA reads TGTGCCAGCAGTGGGGGACAGGGCTACTCTGGAAACACCATATATTTT.

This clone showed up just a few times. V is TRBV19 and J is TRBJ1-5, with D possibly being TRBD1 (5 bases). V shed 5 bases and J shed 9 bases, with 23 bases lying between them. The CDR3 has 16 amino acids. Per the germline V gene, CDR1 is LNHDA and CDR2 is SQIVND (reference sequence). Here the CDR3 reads CASSSPMGGTLGPQHF. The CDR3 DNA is TGTGCCAGTAGTTCACCTATGGGGGGGACCCTAGGGCCCCAGCATTTT.

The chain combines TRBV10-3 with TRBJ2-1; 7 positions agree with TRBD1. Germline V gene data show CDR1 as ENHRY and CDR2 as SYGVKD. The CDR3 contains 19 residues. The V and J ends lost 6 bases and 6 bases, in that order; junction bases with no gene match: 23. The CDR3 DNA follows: TGTGCCATCAGCGACACGACAGGGCATGGACCGATCGGGACCAATGAGCAGTTCTTC. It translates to CAISDTTGHGPIGTNEQFF.

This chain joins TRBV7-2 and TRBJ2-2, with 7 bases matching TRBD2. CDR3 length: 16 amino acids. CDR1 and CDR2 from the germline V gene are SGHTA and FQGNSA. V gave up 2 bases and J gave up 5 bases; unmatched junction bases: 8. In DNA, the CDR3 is TGTGCCAGCAGCTTAAGCCCCAGCGGGGCAACCGGGGAGCTGTTTTTT. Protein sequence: CASSLSPSGATGELFF. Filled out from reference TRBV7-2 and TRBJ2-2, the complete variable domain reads GAGVSQSPSNKVTEKGKDVELRCDPISGHTALYWYRQSLGQGLEFLIYFQGNSAPDKSGLPSDRFSAERTGGSVSTLTIQRTQQEDSAVYLCASSLSPSGATGELFFGEGSRLTVL.